Reported below is one TCR beta chain. No antigen is known for it. No much larger clone exists at a distance of one base, and base qualities are not known. V loses 3 bases, J loses 5 bases, and the germline ends lie 8 bases apart. Its CDR3 holds 12 amino acids, cysteine through phenylalanine. Only CDR3 DNA remains: 36 bases, in frame from the first base. The data are from a study of cytomegalovirus exposure and HLA in healthy donors (dated by TCRdb to 2016 to 2017). With regard to the full study: The 500 to 800 repertoires of the first cohort and the 95 to 150 validation repertoires were produced on the same platform, according to a later analysis. A separate validation cohort of about 110 different subjects was used in addition to the 666-subject first cohort. The study aimed to test whether signatures of past pathogen exposure could be identified by cataloging public T cell receptors. High-throughput TCR immunosequencing, statistical association of individual TCRs with disease status, and machine learning were combined to predict cytomegalovirus infection status.

Separate from the roughly 700-subject first cohort, the validation cohort of roughly 110 subjects was the group to which the donors belonged. Summary of the overall study and its limitations: While some public TCRs were present in many individuals, most TCR sequences turned up only very rarely across donors. In vitro tests confirmed that a few of the cytomegalovirus-associated TCR beta chains recognize cytomegalovirus antigens. It was suggested by the authors that the approach could potentially be generalized to other disease states and immunological phenotypes. The study listed over 150 TCR beta chains as associated with cytomegalovirus. A later analysis lacked HLA typing for the validation cohort, so it scored co-occurrence in that cohort across all 110 or so repertoires. The classifier was reported to diagnose cytomegalovirus status with high specificity and sensitivity in both the original and validation cohorts. A later analysis found that TCRs clustered in the first cohort also tended to co-occur in the roughly 110 validation repertoires, with more than 90% of cluster scores above 0.

The library was obtained by the immunoSEQ multiplex PCR assay. In the paper's pipeline: A statistical classification framework was developed to diagnose cytomegalovirus status using the catalog of TCR beta chain sequences. Here the immuneACCESS table is served through TCRdb, limited to in-frame sequences with V and J called. Missing clones are a known gap in these copies; in checked studies unresolved V genes cover under half, and the rest lacks a known reason. From that table come the V and J calls and clone size; the DNA was used to work out D and trimming. The sample table contains about 100,000 clones; only one count was recorded for roughly 84% of them. 3% to 3.5% of the sample comes from the top ten.

The clonotype comes from a woman in her late teens or twenties in good health and CMV-seronegative. Sequencing input: PBMCs. The sequence links TRBV5-3 to TRBJ1-2; no confident D gene assignment can be made. TRBV5-3 is recorded as an ORF, its role being uncertain. The DNA sequence follows: TGTGCCAGAAGCTGGCGGTCATATGGCTACACCTTC. Translated, it gives CARSWRSYGYTF.